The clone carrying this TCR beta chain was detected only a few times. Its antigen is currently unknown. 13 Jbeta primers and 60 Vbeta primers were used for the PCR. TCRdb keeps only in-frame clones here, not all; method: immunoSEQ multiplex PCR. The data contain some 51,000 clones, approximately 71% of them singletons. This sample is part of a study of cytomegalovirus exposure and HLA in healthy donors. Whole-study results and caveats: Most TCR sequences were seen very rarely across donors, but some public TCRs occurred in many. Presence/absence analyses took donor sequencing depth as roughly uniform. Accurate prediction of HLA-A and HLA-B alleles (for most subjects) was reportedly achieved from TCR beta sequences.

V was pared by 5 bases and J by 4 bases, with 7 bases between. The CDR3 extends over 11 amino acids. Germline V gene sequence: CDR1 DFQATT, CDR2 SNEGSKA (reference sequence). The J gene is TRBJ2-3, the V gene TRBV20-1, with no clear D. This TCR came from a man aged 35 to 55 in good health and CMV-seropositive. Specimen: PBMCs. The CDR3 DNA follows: TGCAGTGCTTACCGAGCAGATACGCAGTATTTT. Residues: CSAYRADTQYF.